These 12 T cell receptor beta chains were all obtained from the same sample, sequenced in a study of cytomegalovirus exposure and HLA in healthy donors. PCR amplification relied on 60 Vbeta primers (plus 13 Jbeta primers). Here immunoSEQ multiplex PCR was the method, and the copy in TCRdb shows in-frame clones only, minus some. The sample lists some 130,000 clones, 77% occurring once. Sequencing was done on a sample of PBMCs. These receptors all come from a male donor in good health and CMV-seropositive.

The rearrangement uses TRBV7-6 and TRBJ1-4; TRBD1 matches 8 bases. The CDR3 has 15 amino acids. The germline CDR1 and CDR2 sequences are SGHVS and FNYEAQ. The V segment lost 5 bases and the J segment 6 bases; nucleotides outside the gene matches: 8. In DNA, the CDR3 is TGTGCCAGCAGCGCTCGACAGGGGTCGGATGAAAAACTGTTTTTT. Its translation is CASSARQGSDEKLFF.

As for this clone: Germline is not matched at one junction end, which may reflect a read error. For the CDR3, the DNA is TGTTCCAGCAGCTTGGGGCAGACCTACACCGGGGAGCTGTTTTTT. Translated: CSSSLGQTYTGELFF. V gene TRBV7-9 combines with J gene TRBJ2-2; D perhaps matches TRBD1 (5 bases). There are 15 residues in the CDR3. Germline lookup yields CDR1 SEHNR and CDR2 FQNEAQ (reference sequence). Full variable domain (rest looked up from reference TRBV7-9 and TRBJ2-2): DTGVSQNPRHKITKRGQNVTFRCDPISEHNRLYWYRQTLGQGPEFLTYFQNEAQLEKSRLLSDRFSAERPKGSFSTLEIQRTEQGDSAMYLCSSSLGQTYTGELFFGEGSRLTVL.

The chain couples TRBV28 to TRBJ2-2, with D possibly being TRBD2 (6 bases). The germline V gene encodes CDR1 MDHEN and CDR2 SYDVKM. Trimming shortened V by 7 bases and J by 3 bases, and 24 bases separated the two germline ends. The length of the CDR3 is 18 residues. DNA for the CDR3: TGTGCCAGCATCCTGGAGCCCAGGCGGGACGGGGACACCGGGGAGCTGTTTTTT. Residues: CASILEPRRDGDTGELFF.

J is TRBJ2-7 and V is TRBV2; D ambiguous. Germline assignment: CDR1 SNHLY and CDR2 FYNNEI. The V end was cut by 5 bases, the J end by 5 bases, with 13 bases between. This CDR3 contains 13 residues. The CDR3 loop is CASSLGPGHEQYF. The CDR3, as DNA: TGTGCCAGCAGTTTGGGTCCTGGGCACGAGCAGTACTTC.

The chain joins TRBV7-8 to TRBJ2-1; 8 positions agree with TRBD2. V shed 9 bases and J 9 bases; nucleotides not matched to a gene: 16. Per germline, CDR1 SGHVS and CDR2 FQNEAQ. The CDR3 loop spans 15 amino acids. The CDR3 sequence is CASTPTGGSAGEQFF. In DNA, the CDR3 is TGTGCCAGTACCCCGACGGGGGGGTCAGCTGGTGAGCAGTTCTTC.

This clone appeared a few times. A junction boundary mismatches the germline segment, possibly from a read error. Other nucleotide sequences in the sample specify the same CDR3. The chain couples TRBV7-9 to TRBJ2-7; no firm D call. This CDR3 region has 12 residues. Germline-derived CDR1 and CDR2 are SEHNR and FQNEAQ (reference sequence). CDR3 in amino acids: CSSSLGVYEQYF. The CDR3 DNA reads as TGTTCCAGCAGCTTAGGCGTTTACGAGCAGTACTTC.

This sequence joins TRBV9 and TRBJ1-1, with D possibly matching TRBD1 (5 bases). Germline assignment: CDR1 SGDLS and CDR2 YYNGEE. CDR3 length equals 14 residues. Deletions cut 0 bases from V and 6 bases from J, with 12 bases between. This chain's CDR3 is CASSVGAWGAEAFF. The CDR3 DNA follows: TGTGCCAGCAGCGTAGGGGCTTGGGGGGCTGAAGCTTTCTTT.

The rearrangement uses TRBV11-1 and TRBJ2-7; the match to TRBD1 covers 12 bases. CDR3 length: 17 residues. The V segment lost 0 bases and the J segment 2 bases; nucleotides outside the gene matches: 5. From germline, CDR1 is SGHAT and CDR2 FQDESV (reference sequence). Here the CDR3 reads CASSLAGTGGSTYEQYF. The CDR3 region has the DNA TGTGCCAGCAGCTTAGCGGGGACAGGGGGCTCGACCTACGAGCAGTACTTC.

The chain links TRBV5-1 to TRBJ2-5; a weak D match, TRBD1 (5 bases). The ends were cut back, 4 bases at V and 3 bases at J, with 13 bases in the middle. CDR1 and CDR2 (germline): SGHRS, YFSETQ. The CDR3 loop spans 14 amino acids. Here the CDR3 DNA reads TGCGCCAGCAGCCCTGGCTTCAGGGAAGAGACCCAGTACTTC. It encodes CASSPGFREETQYF.

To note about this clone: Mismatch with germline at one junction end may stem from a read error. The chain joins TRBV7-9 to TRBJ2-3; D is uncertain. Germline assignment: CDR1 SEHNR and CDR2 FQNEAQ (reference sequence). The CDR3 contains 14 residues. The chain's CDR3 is CSSSSQAITDTQYF. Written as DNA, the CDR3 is TGTTCCAGCAGCTCTCAGGCGATCACAGATACGCAGTATTTT.

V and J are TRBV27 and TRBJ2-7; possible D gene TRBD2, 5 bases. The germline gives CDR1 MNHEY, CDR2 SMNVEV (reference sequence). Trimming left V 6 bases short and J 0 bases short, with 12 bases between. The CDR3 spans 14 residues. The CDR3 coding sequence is TGTGCCAGCAGGATGCGGGCCGCCTCCTACGAGCAGTACTTC. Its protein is CASRMRAASYEQYF.

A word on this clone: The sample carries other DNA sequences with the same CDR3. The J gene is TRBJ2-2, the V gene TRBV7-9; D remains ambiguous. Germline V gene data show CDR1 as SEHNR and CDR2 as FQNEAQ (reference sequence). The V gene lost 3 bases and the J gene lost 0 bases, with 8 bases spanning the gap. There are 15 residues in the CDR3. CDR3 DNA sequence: TGTGCCAGCAGCTTTCCGTTTCCGAACACCGGGGAGCTGTTTTTT. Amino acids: CASSFPFPNTGELFF.